A single sample gave rise to the 18 T cell receptor beta chains below, sequenced in a study of T-cell reconstitution after alpha-beta-depleted transplantation in children. Construction of the TCRbeta library involved unique molecular identifiers. Each CDR3 protein gets one entry after TCRdb re-called the PCR reads with MiXCR. The data show about 100,000 distinct CDR3 sequences, with around 6% seen just once and 5.5% to 7% held by the top ten. The starting material was PBMCs, mostly from graft donor cells, obtained 60 days after TCRalphabeta/CD19-depleted stem cell transplant. All receptors derive from a female patient aged 2-9 years who had a stem cell transplant for Fanconi anemia, so the T cells may come from the graft donor.

This clonotype was seen only a few times. V is TRBV4-2 and J is TRBJ2-6; 13 bases agree with TRBD2. Germline lookup yields CDR1 LGHNA and CDR2 YNFKEQ. The J segment lost 7 bases and the V segment lost 0 bases, leaving 9 bases of the junction unmatched. The CDR3 contains 19 residues. CDR3 residues: CASSQDLRRLAGGANVLTF. Written as DNA, the CDR3 is TGTGCCAGCAGCCAAGATCTAAGGAGACTAGCGGGAGGAGCCAACGTCCTGACTTTC.

This rearrangement joins TRBV6-5 to TRBJ1-3; D call uncertain. Germline V gene data show CDR1 as MNHEY and CDR2 as SVGAGI. Trimming removed 0 bases from V and 5 bases from J, with 14 bases in between. This CDR3 has 16 residues. CDR3 in DNA: TGTGCCAGCAGTTACTCGATGGTGGGCAGGAGAAACACCATATATTTT. It codes for CASSYSMVGRRNTIYF.

The table lists this clonotype with many counts. V usage is TRBV5-1 and J usage is TRBJ2-2, with TRBD1 as a possible D gene (5 bases). CDR3 size: 13 residues. V dropped 4 bases and J dropped 7 bases, with 11 bases sitting between them. In germline, CDR1 is SGHRS, CDR2 YFSETQ. The CDR3 DNA reads TGCGCCAGCAGCCTCAATAGGGGCGGGGAGCTGTTTTTT. Protein: CASSLNRGGELFF.

This clonotype showed up many times. The gene calls are TRBV5-1 and TRBJ2-7, with D possibly matching TRBD2 (5 bases). CDR3 length: 14 amino acids. With 1 base removed from V and 4 bases from J, the gap between germline ends came to 12 bases. Looked up from germline, CDR1 is SGHRS and CDR2 is YFSETQ. CDR3 protein: CASSLSREGYEQYF. CDR3 bases: TGCGCCAGCAGCTTGAGCCGGGAAGGATACGAGCAGTACTTC.

This clonotype turned up a few times. This chain connects TRBV20-1 to TRBJ2-3, with TRBD2 matching 14 bases. The CDR3 contains 17 residues. V dropped 6 bases and J dropped 5; count of bases not matched to a gene: 13. Germline lookup yields CDR1 DFQATT and CDR2 SNEGSKA (reference sequence). This chain's CDR3 is CSAPDPGLAGVRDTQYF. The CDR3 region has the DNA TGCAGTGCACCTGACCCGGGACTAGCGGGAGTACGAGATACGCAGTATTTT.

This clonotype appeared many times. This chain links TRBV12-3 or TRBV12-4 with TRBJ2-1; no clear D. V was trimmed by 1 base and J by 2 bases, leaving 12 bases between them. The CDR3 runs 16 residues. This CDR3 is CASSLEPASPYNEQFF. The DNA for the CDR3 is TGTGCCAGCAGTTTAGAGCCGGCTAGTCCCTACAATGAGCAGTTCTTC.

Many counts were recorded for this clonotype. A junction end diverges from the germline sequence, so it may reflect a read error. The chain carries TRBV20-1 and TRBJ2-5, with a weak D call TRBD2 (5 bases). CDR3 length: 12 amino acids. In germline, CDR1 is DFQATT, CDR2 SNEGSKA (reference sequence). The CDR3 nucleotides read TGTAGTGCTAGCATAACCCAAGAGACCCAGTACTTC. It is translated as CSASITQETQYF.

Ten or more counts support this clonotype. V is TRBV30 and J is TRBJ2-1; TRBD1 aligns across 9 bases. The CDR3 loop spans 16 amino acids. Germline CDR1 GTSNPN, CDR2 SVGIG (reference sequence). V lost 3 bases and J lost 3; bases outside the gene matches: 9. CDR3 DNA sequence: TGTGCCTGGAGGTCGCCACAGGGGGCTTTCTACAATGAGCAGTTCTTC. This encodes CAWRSPQGAFYNEQFF.

This clonotype occurred many times. This rearrangement joins TRBV7-9 to TRBJ2-7, with D unclear. Germline values: CDR1 SEHNR, CDR2 FQNEAQ (reference sequence). The V gene lost 1 base and the J gene lost 1 base, with 11 bases spanning the gap. The CDR3 has 15 amino acids. The CDR3 DNA is TGTGCCAGCAGCTTAGTTGGTTCCAGGTCCTACGAGCAGTACTTC. Protein sequence: CASSLVGSRSYEQYF.

The chain is built from TRBV7-3 and TRBJ2-1; perhaps TRBD2 as D (6 bases). Germline V CDR1 and CDR2: SGHTA, FQGTGA. Trimming cost V 2 bases and J 10 bases, with 15 bases left between them. The CDR3 has 14 amino acids. Written as DNA, the CDR3 is TGTGCCAGCAGCTTAGGTGCGGGATCTTGGGAGCAGTTCTTC. It translates to CASSLGAGSWEQFF.

This clonotype was picked up many times. J is TRBJ2-7 and V is TRBV9; 9 positions agree with TRBD1. Per the germline V gene, CDR1 is SGDLS and CDR2 is YYNGEE. This CDR3 is built from 15 residues. Unmatched junction bases numbered 7, after V lost 4 bases and J lost 2 bases. The CDR3 DNA is TGTGCCAGCAGCCCCCGACAGGGGGTCCCCTACGAGCAGTACTTC. Translation: CASSPRQGVPYEQYF.

V gene TRBV28 combines with J gene TRBJ1-5, with 12 bases that match TRBD1. Per germline, CDR1 MDHEN and CDR2 SYDVKM. This CDR3 region has 17 residues. With V trimmed by 4 bases and J by 1 base, 5 bases remained unmatched. CDR3 residues: CASSSGTGGLSNQPQHF. CDR3 nucleotide sequence: TGTGCCAGCAGTTCTGGGACAGGGGGCCTGAGCAATCAGCCCCAGCATTTT.

This clonotype was found many times. The gene calls are TRBV28 and TRBJ2-1; 11 bases match TRBD2. The CDR3 extends over 17 amino acids. Looked up from germline, CDR1 is MDHEN and CDR2 is SYDVKM. After removal of 7 bases from V and 0 bases from J, the junction contained 8 bases not matched to a gene. In DNA, the CDR3 is TGTGCCAGCAAGGGTAGCGGGAGGGGGAGCTCCTACAATGAGCAGTTCTTC. Translated, it gives CASKGSGRGSSYNEQFF.

This clonotype was counted many times. The rearrangement joins TRBV11-1 to TRBJ1-3; TRBD1 aligns across 9 bases. Germline assignment: CDR1 SGHAT and CDR2 FQDESV (reference sequence). V lost 5 bases, J lost 5 bases, and 16 bases stayed unmatched. This CDR3 spans 18 amino acids. CDR3 sequence (DNA): TGTGCCAGCAGCCTAACGATTACAGGGGGCGATTTCCGAAACACCATATATTTT. Translation gives CASSLTITGGDFRNTIYF.

This clonotype was detected many times. The chain links TRBV18 to TRBJ2-7, with D possibly TRBD1 on 6 matching bases. The CDR3 is made up of 13 amino acids. V lost 3 bases and J 2 bases, leaving 8 bases between the germline ends. Germline-derived CDR1 and CDR2 are KGHSH and LQKENI. The CDR3 DNA reads as TGTGCCAGCTCACCCACAGGGACCTACGAGCAGTACTTC. Its protein is CASSPTGTYEQYF. Filled out from reference TRBV18 and TRBJ2-7, the complete variable domain reads NAGVMQNPRHLVRRRGQEARLRCSPMKGHSHVYWYRQLPEEGLKFMVYLQKENIIDESGMPKERFSAEFPKEGPSILRIQQVVRGDSAAYFCASSPTGTYEQYFGPGTRLTVT.

J is TRBJ2-7 and V is TRBV19; a weak D match, TRBD1 (5 bases). Germline values: CDR1 LNHDA, CDR2 SQIVND (reference sequence). The CDR3 length is 15 residues. V shed 5 bases and J shed 2 bases, with 16 bases lying between them. For the CDR3, the DNA is TGTGCCAGTAGTTCCCACAGGTCCGCGACCTACGAGCAGTACTTC. It specifies CASSSHRSATYEQYF.

This clonotype has only a few counts. The chain joins TRBV20-1 to TRBJ2-6; TRBD1 or TRBD2 may be the D gene (5 bases each). The V gene lost 4 bases and the J gene lost 4 bases, with 8 bases spanning the gap. Per germline, CDR1 DFQATT and CDR2 SNEGSKA (reference sequence). The CDR3 covers 13 residues. The CDR3 bases are TGCAGTGCTATGGGGACCGGGGCCAACGTCCTGACTTTC. Translated, it gives CSAMGTGANVLTF.

This clonotype was counted ten times or more. The CDR3 DNA sequence: TGTGCCAGCAGTTTTCGGCAGGTTTTCACAGATACGCAGTATTTT. Translated, it gives CASSFRQVFTDTQYF. The V gene is TRBV12-3 or TRBV12-4, the J gene TRBJ2-3, with D unresolved. Trimming cost V 3 bases and J 2 bases, with 12 bases left between them. This CDR3 has 15 amino acids.